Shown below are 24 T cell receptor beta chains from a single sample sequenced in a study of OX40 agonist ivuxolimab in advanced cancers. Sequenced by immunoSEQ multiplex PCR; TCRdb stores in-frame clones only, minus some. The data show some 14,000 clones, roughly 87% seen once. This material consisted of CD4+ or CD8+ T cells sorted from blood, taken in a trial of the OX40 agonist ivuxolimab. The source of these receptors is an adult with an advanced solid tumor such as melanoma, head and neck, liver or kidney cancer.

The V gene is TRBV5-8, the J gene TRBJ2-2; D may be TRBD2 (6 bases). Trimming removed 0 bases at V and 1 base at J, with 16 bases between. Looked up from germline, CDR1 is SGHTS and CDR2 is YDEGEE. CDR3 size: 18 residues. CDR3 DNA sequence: TGTGCCAGCAGCTTGGCCGGGGGTCTCGGGGTGAACACCGGGGAGCTGTTTTTT. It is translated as CASSLAGGLGVNTGELFF.

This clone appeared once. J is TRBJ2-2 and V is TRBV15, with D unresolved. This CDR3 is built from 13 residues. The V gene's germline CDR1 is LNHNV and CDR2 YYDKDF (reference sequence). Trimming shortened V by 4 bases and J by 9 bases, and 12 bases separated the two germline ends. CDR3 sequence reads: CATSIVRPRELFF. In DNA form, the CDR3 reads TGTGCCACCAGCATTGTACGTCCTCGGGAGCTGTTTTTT.

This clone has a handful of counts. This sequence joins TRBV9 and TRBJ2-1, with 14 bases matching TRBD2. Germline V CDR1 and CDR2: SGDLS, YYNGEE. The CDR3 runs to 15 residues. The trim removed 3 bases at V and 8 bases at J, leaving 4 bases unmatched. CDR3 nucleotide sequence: TGTGCCAGCAGCGCGACTAGCGGGGGGGTAGATGAGCAGTTCTTC. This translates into CASSATSGGVDEQFF.

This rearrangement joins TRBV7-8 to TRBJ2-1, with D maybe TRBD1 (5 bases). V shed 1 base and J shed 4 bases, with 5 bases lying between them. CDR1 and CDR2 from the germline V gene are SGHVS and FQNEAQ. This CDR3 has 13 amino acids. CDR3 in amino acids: CASSLGQYNEQFF. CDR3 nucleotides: TGTGCCAGCAGCTTAGGACAGTACAATGAGCAGTTCTTC.

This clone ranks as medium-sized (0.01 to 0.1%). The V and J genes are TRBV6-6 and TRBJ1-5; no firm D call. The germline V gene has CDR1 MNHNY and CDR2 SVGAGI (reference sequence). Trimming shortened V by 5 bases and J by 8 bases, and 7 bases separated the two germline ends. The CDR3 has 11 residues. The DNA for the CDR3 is TGTGCCAGCAGTGGTGGGGAGCCCCAGCATTTT. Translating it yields CASSGGEPQHF.

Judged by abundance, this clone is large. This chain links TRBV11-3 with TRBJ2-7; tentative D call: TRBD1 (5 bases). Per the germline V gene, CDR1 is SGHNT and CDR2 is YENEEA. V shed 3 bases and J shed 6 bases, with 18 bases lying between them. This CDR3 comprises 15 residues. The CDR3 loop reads CASSFRGGRAAEQYF. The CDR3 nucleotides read TGTGCCAGCAGCTTTAGGGGTGGAAGGGCCGCCGAGCAGTACTTC.

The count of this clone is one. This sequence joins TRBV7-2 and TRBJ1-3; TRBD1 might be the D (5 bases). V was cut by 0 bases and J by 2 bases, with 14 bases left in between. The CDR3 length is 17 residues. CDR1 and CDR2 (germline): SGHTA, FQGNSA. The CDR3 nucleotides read TGTGCCAGCAGCTTAGCGGGACCCCTTGGGGCTGGAAACACCATATATTTT. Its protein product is CASSLAGPLGAGNTIYF.

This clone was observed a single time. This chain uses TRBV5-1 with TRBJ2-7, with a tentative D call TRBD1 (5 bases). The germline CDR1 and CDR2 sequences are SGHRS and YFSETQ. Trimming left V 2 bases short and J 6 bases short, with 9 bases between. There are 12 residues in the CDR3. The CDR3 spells CASSFQGTEQYF. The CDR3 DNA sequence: TGCGCCAGCAGCTTTCAGGGAACCGAGCAGTACTTC. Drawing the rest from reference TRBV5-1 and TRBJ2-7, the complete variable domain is KAGVTQTPRYLIKTRGQQVTLSCSPISGHRSVSWYQQTPGQGLQFLFEYFSETQRNKGNFPGRFSGRQFSNSRSEMNVSTLELGDSALYLCASSFQGTEQYFGPGTRLTVT.

This chain's CDR3 is CASTHDRQGHTEAFF. The CDR3 DNA reads as TGTGCCAGTACCCACGACCGCCAGGGACACACTGAAGCTTTCTTT. The chain has TRBV19 and TRBJ1-1, with a weak D call TRBD1 (5 bases). CDR3 length equals 15 residues. V shed 7 bases and J shed 3 bases, with 18 bases lying between them. CDR1 and CDR2 from the germline V gene are LNHDA and SQIVND (reference sequence). The variable domain in full, with the rest retrieved from reference TRBV19 and TRBJ1-1, is DGGITQSPKYLFRKEGQNVTLSCEQNLNHDAMYWYRQDPGQGLRLIYYSQIVNDFQKGDIAEGYSVSREKKESFPLTVTSAQKNPTAFYLCASTHDRQGHTEAFFGQGTRLTVV.

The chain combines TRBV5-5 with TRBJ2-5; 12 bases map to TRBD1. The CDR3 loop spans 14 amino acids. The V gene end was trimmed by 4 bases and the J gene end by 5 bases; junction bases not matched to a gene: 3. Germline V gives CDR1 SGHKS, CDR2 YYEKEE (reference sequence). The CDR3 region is CASSQGQGAETQYF. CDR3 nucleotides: TGTGCCAGCAGCCAGGGACAGGGGGCCGAGACCCAGTACTTC.

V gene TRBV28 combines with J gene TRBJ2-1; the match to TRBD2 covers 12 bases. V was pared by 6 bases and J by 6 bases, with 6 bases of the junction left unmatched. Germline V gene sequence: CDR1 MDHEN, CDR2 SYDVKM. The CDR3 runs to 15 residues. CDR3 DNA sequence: TGTGCCAGCAGCTACGGGACTAGCGGGTTCAATGAGCAGTTCTTC. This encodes CASSYGTSGFNEQFF.

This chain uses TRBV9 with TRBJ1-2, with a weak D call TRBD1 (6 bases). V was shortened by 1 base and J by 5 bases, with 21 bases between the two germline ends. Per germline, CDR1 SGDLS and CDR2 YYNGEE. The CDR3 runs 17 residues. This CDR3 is CASSVNDLGDIKYGYTF. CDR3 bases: TGTGCCAGCAGCGTAAATGACCTGGGGGACATTAAATATGGCTACACCTTC.

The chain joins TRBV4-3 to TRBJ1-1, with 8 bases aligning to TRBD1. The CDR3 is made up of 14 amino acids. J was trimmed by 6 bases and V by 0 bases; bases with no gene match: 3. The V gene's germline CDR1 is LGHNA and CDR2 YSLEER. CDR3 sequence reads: CASSQEGQAPEAFF. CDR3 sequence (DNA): TGCGCCAGCAGCCAAGAGGGACAGGCCCCTGAAGCTTTCTTT.

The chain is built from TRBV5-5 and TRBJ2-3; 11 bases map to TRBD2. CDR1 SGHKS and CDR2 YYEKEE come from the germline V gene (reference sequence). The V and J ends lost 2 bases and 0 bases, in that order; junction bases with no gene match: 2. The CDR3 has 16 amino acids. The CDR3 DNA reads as TGTGCCAGCAGCTTTCGACTAGCGGGGAGCACAGATACGCAGTATTTT. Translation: CASSFRLAGSTDTQYF.

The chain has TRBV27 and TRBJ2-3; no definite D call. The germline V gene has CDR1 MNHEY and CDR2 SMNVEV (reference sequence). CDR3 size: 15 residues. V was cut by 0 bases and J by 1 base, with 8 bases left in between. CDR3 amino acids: CASSLSITGTDTQYF. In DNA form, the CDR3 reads TGTGCCAGCAGTTTATCGATCACTGGCACAGATACGCAGTATTTT.

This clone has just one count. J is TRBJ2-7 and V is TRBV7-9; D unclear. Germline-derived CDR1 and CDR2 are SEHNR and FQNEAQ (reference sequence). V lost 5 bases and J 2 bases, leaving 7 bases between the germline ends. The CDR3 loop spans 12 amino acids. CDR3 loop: CASSVGPYEQYF. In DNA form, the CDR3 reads TGTGCCAGCAGCGTCGGACCCTACGAGCAGTACTTC. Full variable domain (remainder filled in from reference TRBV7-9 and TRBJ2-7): DTGVSQNPRHKITKRGQNVTFRCDPISEHNRLYWYRQTLGQGPEFLTYFQNEAQLEKSRLLSDRFSAERPKGSFSTLEIQRTEQGDSAMYLCASSVGPYEQYFGPGTRLTVT.

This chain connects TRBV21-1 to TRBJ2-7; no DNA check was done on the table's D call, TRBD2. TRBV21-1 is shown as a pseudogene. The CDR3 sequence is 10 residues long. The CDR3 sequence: CASSKGGRVF. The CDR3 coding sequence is TGTGCCAGCAGCAAGGGCGGGAGGGTCTTC.

CDR3 DNA sequence: TGTGCCAGCAGTTTATATAGCGGGGGAGGGGAGACCCAGTACTTC. Translating gives CASSLYSGGGETQYF. The chain recombines TRBV27 with TRBJ2-5, with 9 positions matching TRBD2. Germline V gene lookup returns CDR1 MNHEY and CDR2 SMNVEV (reference sequence). This CDR3 comprises 15 residues. J lost 5 bases, V lost 1 base, and 5 bases had no gene match.

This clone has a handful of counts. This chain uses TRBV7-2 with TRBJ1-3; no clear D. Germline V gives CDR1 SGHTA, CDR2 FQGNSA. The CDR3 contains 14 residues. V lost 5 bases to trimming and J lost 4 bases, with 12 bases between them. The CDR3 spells CASSQPGSGNTIYF. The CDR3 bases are TGTGCCAGCAGCCAACCGGGCTCCGGAAACACCATATATTTT. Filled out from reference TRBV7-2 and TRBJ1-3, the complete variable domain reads GAGVSQSPSNKVTEKGKDVELRCDPISGHTALYWYRQSLGQGLEFLIYFQGNSAPDKSGLPSDRFSAERTGGSVSTLTIQRTQQEDSAVYLCASSQPGSGNTIYFGEGSWLTVV.

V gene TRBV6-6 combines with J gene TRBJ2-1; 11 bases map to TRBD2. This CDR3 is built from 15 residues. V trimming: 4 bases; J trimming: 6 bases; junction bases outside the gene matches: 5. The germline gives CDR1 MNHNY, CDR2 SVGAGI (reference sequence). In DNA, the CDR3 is TGTGCCAGCAGTTTAACTAGCGGGGGTGCCAATGAGCAGTTCTTC. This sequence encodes CASSLTSGGANEQFF.

This CDR3 is CATSRGLGTQDSGNTIYF. The CDR3 DNA sequence: TGTGCCACCAGCAGAGGGTTAGGGACTCAAGACTCTGGAAACACCATATATTTT. This sequence joins TRBV15 and TRBJ1-3; a weak D match, TRBD1 (5 bases). Germline CDR1 LNHNV, CDR2 YYDKDF (reference sequence). V was cut by 1 base and J by 0 bases, with 16 bases left in between. This CDR3 has 18 amino acids.

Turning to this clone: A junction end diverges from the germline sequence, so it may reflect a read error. The CDR3 sequence is CASSLRGARAYEQYF. The CDR3 DNA is TGTGCCAGCAGCTTACGGGGGGCCAGGGCCTACGAGCAGTACTTC. J is TRBJ2-7 and V is TRBV5-3, with D perhaps TRBD2 (7 bases). TRBV5-3 is designated an ORF whose function remains uncertain. The CDR3 consists of 15 residues.

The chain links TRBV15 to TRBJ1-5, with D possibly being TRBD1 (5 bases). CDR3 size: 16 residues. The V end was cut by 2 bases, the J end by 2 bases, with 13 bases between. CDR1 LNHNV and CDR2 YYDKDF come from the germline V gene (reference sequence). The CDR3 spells CATSRHGQGGNQPQHF. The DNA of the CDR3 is TGTGCCACCAGCAGACATGGGCAGGGAGGCAATCAGCCCCAGCATTTT.

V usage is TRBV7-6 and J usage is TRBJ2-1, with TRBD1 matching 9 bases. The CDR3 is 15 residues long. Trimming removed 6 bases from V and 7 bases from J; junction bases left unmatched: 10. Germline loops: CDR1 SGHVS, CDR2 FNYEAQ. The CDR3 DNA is TGTGCCAGCAGTAATTCCGGGACAGGGAGGAATGAGCAGTTCTTC. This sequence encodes CASSNSGTGRNEQFF.